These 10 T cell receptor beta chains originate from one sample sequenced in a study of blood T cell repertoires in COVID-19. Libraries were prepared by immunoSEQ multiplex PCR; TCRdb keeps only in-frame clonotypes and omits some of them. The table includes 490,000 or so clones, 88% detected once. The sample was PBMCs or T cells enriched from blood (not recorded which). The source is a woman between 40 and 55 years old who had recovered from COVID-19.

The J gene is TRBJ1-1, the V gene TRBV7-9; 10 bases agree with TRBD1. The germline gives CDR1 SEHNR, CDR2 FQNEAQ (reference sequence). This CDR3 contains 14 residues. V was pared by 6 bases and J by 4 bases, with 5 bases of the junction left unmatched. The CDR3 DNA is TGTGCCAGCAGTAAGGACAGGGGGATCACTGAAGCTTTCTTT. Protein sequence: CASSKDRGITEAFF.

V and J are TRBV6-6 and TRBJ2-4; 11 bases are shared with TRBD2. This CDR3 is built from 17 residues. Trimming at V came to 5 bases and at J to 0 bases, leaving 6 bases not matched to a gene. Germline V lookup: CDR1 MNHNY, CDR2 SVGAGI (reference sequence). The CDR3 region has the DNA TGTGCCAGCAGTCCCTTAGCGGGAGGGGTAGCCAAAAACATTCAGTACTTC. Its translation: CASSPLAGGVAKNIQYF.

CDR3: CASSFVTSGRPYNEQFF. In DNA form, the CDR3 reads TGTGCCAGCAGCTTCGTTACTAGCGGGAGACCCTACAATGAGCAGTTCTTC. The gene calls are TRBV5-6 and TRBJ2-1, with TRBD2 matching 11 bases. The CDR3 covers 17 residues. In germline, CDR1 is SGHDT, CDR2 YYEEEE. V gave up 2 bases and J gave up 2 bases; unmatched junction bases: 6.

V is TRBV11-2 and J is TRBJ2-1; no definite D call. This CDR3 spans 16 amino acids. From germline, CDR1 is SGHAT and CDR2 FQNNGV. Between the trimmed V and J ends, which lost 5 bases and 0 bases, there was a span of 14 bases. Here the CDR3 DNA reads TGTGCCAGCAGCCCCCGACCGCGACACTCCTACAATGAGCAGTTCTTC. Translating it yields CASSPRPRHSYNEQFF.

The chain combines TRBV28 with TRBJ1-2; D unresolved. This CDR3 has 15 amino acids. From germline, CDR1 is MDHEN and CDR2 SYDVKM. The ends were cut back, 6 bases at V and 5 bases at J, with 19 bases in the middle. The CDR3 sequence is CASRGEGSFLYGYTF. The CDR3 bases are TGTGCCAGCAGGGGAGAGGGTTCTTTCCTTTATGGCTACACCTTC.

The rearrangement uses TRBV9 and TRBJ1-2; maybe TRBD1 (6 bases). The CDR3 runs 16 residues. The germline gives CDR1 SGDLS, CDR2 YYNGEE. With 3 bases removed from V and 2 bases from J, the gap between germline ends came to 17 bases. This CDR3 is CASSGVDRRSNYGYTF. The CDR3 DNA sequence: TGTGCCAGCAGCGGGGTCGACAGGCGGTCAAACTATGGCTACACCTTC. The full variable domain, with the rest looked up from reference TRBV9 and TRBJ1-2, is DSGVTQTPKHLITATGQRVTLRCSPRSGDLSVYWYQQSLDQGLQFLIQYYNGEERAKGNILERFSAQQFPDLHSELNLSSLELGDSALYFCASSGVDRRSNYGYTFGSGTRLTVV.

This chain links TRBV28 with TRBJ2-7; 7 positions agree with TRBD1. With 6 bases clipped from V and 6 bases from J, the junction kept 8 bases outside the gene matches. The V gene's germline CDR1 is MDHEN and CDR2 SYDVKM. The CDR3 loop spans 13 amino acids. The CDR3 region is CASRQGTAREQYF. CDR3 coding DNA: TGTGCCAGCAGACAAGGGACAGCGCGCGAGCAGTACTTC.

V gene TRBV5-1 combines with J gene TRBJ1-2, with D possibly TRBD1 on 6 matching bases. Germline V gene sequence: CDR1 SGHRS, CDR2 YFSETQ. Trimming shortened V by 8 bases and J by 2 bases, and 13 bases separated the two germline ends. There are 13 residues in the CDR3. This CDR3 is CASSPQGNYGYTF. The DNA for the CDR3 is TGCGCCAGTAGTCCACAGGGCAACTATGGCTACACCTTC. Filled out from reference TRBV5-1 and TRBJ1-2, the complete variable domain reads KAGVTQTPRYLIKTRGQQVTLSCSPISGHRSVSWYQQTPGQGLQFLFEYFSETQRNKGNFPGRFSGRQFSNSRSEMNVSTLELGDSALYLCASSPQGNYGYTFGSGTRLTVV.

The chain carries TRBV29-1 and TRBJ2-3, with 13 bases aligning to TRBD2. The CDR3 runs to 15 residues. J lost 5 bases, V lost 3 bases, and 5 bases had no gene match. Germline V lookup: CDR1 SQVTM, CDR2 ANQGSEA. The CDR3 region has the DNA TGCAGCGTTGATGGACTAGCGGGAGCACAAGATACGCAGTATTTT. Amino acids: CSVDGLAGAQDTQYF.

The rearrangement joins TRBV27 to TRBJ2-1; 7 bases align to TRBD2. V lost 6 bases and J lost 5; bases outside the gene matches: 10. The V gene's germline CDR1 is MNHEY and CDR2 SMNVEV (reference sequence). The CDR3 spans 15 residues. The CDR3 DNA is TGTGCCAGCAGACTGACCGGGACTATCAACAATGAGCAGTTCTTC. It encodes CASRLTGTINNEQFF.